What follows are 27 T cell receptor beta chains derived from one specimen sequenced in a study of blood T cell repertoires in COVID-19. TCRdb's copy holds only in-frame clones and misses some; the assay was immunoSEQ multiplex PCR. Here the sample spans tens of thousands of clones, 86% being singletons. The specimen sequenced was peripheral blood. The receptors stem from a young man with acute or convalescent COVID-19.

This clone was seen once. The V and J genes are TRBV30 and TRBJ2-1; 8 nucleotides line up with TRBD1. CDR3 length equals 15 residues. CDR1 is GTSNPN, CDR2 SVGIG, per germline (reference sequence). V lost 0 bases and J lost 5; bases outside the gene matches: 6. This CDR3 reads CAWSVRQGIDNEQFF. The CDR3 DNA reads TGTGCCTGGAGTGTACGACAGGGGATAGACAATGAGCAGTTCTTC.

V gene TRBV7-2 combines with J gene TRBJ1-1; a weak D match, TRBD1 (5 bases). Trimming took off 3 bases at V and 4 bases at J, with 9 bases between the two ends. This CDR3 has 13 residues. Germline V lookup: CDR1 SGHTA, CDR2 FQGNSA. CDR3 nucleotide sequence: TGTGCCAGCAGCTTCGGCAGGGCCACTGAAGCTTTCTTT. Translated: CASSFGRATEAFF.

The chain joins TRBV2 to TRBJ1-6; 11 bases fit TRBD1. There are 14 residues in the CDR3. V shed 9 bases, J shed 7 bases, and the junction held 5 bases outside the gene matches. CDR1 is SNHLY and CDR2 is FYNNEI in the germline V gene. The CDR3 here is CASTGTGGNSPLHF. The CDR3 region has the DNA TGTGCCAGTACCGGGACAGGGGGAAATTCACCCCTCCACTTT.

The genes are TRBV18 and TRBJ2-3; 11 positions agree with TRBD1. Germline loops: CDR1 KGHSH, CDR2 LQKENI. The V and J ends lost 4 bases and 2 bases, in that order; junction bases with no gene match: 5. The CDR3 contains 16 residues. The CDR3 DNA is TGTGCCAGCTCACGCGGACAGGGGGCTTTCACAGATACGCAGTATTTT. Translated, it gives CASSRGQGAFTDTQYF.

As regards this clone: The junction departs from the called germline gene at one end, perhaps through a read error. The chain uses TRBV7-7 and TRBJ1-1; D may be TRBD1 (6 bases). Germline loops: CDR1 SSHAT, CDR2 FNYEAQ (reference sequence). This CDR3 has 13 amino acids. CDR3 DNA: TGTGCTAGCAGCTCAGACTTTGGACAGAGGGCTTTCTTT. This translates into CASSSDFGQRAFF.

The chain combines TRBV4-1 with TRBJ2-2, with TRBD2 matching 7 bases. The CDR3 extends over 15 amino acids. Germline V gene data show CDR1 as MGHRA and CDR2 as YSYEKL. The V segment lost 5 bases and the J segment 2 bases; nucleotides outside the gene matches: 5. As DNA, the CDR3 is TGCGCCAGCAGCTCACTAGCGCTTAACACCGGGGAGCTGTTTTTT. As protein: CASSSLALNTGELFF.

This rearrangement joins TRBV5-4 to TRBJ2-3; D is possibly TRBD1 (5 bases). The CDR3 is 15 residues long. V was clipped by 0 bases and J by 1 base, with 9 bases between them. Germline V gene data show CDR1 as SGHNT and CDR2 as YYREEE (reference sequence). CDR3 protein: CASSLGEGGTDTQYF. The CDR3 DNA follows: TGTGCCAGCAGCTTGGGGGAAGGGGGCACAGATACGCAGTATTTT. Drawing the rest from reference TRBV5-4 and TRBJ2-3, the complete variable domain is ETGVTQSPTHLIKTRGQQVTLRCSSQSGHNTVSWYQQALGQGPQFIFQYYREEENGRGNFPPRFSGLQFPNYSSELNVNALELDDSALYLCASSLGEGGTDTQYFGPGTRLTVL.

The rearrangement links TRBV12-3 or TRBV12-4 to TRBJ1-2; D perhaps matches TRBD1 (5 bases). Trimming took 2 bases from V and 8 from J, leaving 12 bases between them. CDR3 size: 13 residues. CDR3 sequence: CASSLRGLEGYTF. The CDR3 coding sequence is TGTGCCAGCAGTTTAAGGGGTCTTGAGGGCTACACCTTC.

The genes are TRBV6-5 and TRBJ1-1; D remains unclear. This CDR3 has 15 amino acids. Trimming removed 5 bases from V and 4 bases from J, with 17 bases in between. Germline V CDR1 and CDR2: MNHEY, SVGAGI. The CDR3 loop reads CASSQPPGRGTEAFF. The CDR3 coding sequence is TGTGCCAGCAGTCAGCCCCCCGGGCGGGGCACTGAAGCTTTCTTT.

The rearrangement uses TRBV6-5 and TRBJ1-1; 8 nucleotides align to TRBD1. The V and J ends lost 4 bases and 6 bases, in that order; junction bases with no gene match: 10. The CDR3 sequence is 15 residues long. Germline V gene data show CDR1 as MNHEY and CDR2 as SVGAGI. The CDR3 loop reads CASSSLQGGYSEAFF. DNA for the CDR3: TGTGCCAGCAGTTCCCTACAGGGGGGGTACTCTGAAGCTTTCTTT.

J is TRBJ2-1 and V is TRBV5-1; 12 positions agree with TRBD2. Trimming cost V 0 bases and J 0 bases; bases outside gene matches: 13. Looked up from germline, CDR1 is SGHRS and CDR2 is YFSETQ. This CDR3 is built from 21 residues. Written as DNA, the CDR3 is TGCGCCAGCAGCTTGGTACCCCTGCTAGCGGGAGGGCCGAGCTCCTACAATGAGCAGTTCTTC. It translates to CASSLVPLLAGGPSSYNEQFF.

DNA for the CDR3: TGTGCCAGTAGTATAATGGGAAGGGGGACTGAAGCTTTCTTT. It codes for CASSIMGRGTEAFF. The V gene is TRBV19, the J gene TRBJ1-1, with D possibly matching TRBD1 (6 bases). CDR1 is LNHDA and CDR2 is SQIVND in the germline V gene (reference sequence). Trimming cost V 2 bases and J 5 bases, with 12 bases left between them. This CDR3 spans 14 amino acids.

Comments on this clone: Additional DNA sequences in this sample encode the identical CDR3. The DNA of the CDR3 is TGTGCCAGCAGTGAAAGGAGCTCCTATAATTCACCCCTCCACTTT. This sequence encodes CASSERSSYNSPLHF. The genes are TRBV6-1 and TRBJ1-6; D is unclear. With 2 bases removed from V and 0 bases from J, the gap between germline ends came to 5 bases. The CDR3 consists of 15 residues. CDR1 is MNHNS and CDR2 is SASEGT in the germline V gene.

This chain joins TRBV20-1 and TRBJ1-1; D not certain. The V and J ends lost 3 bases and 1 base respectively, with 9 bases between them. Per germline, CDR1 DFQATT and CDR2 SNEGSKA (reference sequence). The CDR3 runs 13 residues. The CDR3 region is CSASSKPNTEAFF. CDR3 nucleotides: TGCAGTGCTAGTAGCAAGCCGAACACTGAAGCTTTCTTT.

This chain joins TRBV5-1 and TRBJ2-3; a weak D match, TRBD1 (6 bases). The CDR3 consists of 14 residues. Trimming took 0 bases from V and 4 from J, leaving 9 bases between them. Germline V CDR1 and CDR2: SGHRS, YFSETQ. CDR3 coding DNA: TGCGCCAGCAGCTTGGACAGGGCAGCAGATACGCAGTATTTT. Protein: CASSLDRAADTQYF.

The chain is built from TRBV5-1 and TRBJ1-1; no clear D gene. The CDR3 spans 15 residues. V was clipped by 4 bases and J by 4 bases, with 17 bases between them. Looked up from germline, CDR1 is SGHRS and CDR2 is YFSETQ. CDR3 in amino acids: CASSPASGWGTEAFF. The CDR3 DNA sequence: TGCGCCAGCAGCCCTGCTTCGGGGTGGGGCACTGAAGCTTTCTTT.

This chain joins TRBV7-2 and TRBJ1-5; TRBD1 agrees at 12 bases. CDR1 SGHTA and CDR2 FQGNSA come from the germline V gene. V shed 1 base, J shed 2 bases, and the junction held 6 bases outside the gene matches. This CDR3 is built from 18 residues. This CDR3 is CASSLVGTGGHGNQPQHF. The CDR3 DNA follows: TGTGCCAGCAGCTTAGTAGGGACAGGGGGCCATGGCAATCAGCCCCAGCATTTT.

The chain recombines TRBV30 with TRBJ1-5; D may be TRBD1 (6 bases). The length of the CDR3 is 13 residues. The germline V and J ends were trimmed by 4 bases and 5 bases, with 12 bases remaining between them. The germline V gene encodes CDR1 GTSNPN and CDR2 SVGIG (reference sequence). The CDR3 loop is CAWNGGGDQPQHF. The CDR3 coding sequence is TGTGCCTGGAATGGGGGCGGAGATCAGCCCCAGCATTTT.

In this sample, this clone turned up once. The genes are TRBV6-5 and TRBJ1-1; possibly TRBD1 for D (5 bases). Germline assignment: CDR1 MNHEY and CDR2 SVGAGI. The CDR3 has 14 amino acids. Trimming shortened V by 6 bases and J by 1 base, and 12 bases separated the two germline ends. Written as DNA, the CDR3 is TGTGCCAGCAGGGAGACAGCAGGGAACACTGAAGCTTTCTTT. Residues: CASRETAGNTEAFF.

For the CDR3, the DNA is TGTGCCAGCAGCTTAATGGGGAGCTCCTATAATTCACCCCTCCACTTT. This codes for CASSLMGSSYNSPLHF. V is TRBV7-2 and J is TRBJ1-6; D ambiguous. Trimming stripped 2 bases from V and 0 bases from J, with 8 bases between. Germline lookup yields CDR1 SGHTA and CDR2 FQGNSA. CDR3 size: 16 residues.

The CDR3 is CAISDSGSEQYF. CDR3 coding DNA: TGTGCCATCAGTGATTCAGGGTCCGAGCAGTACTTC. This chain links TRBV10-3 with TRBJ2-7, with D tentatively TRBD1 (5 bases). Trimming removed 3 bases from V and 6 bases from J, with 9 bases in between. CDR1 is ENHRY and CDR2 is SYGVKD in the germline V gene. The CDR3 has 12 residues.

The chain carries TRBV5-6 and TRBJ1-2, with 9 bases fitting TRBD1. Germline V gene data show CDR1 as SGHDT and CDR2 as YYEEEE. The CDR3 spans 15 residues. The V and J ends lost 4 bases and 6 bases, in that order; junction bases with no gene match: 10. Here the CDR3 reads CASSLRQGVRDGYTF. DNA for the CDR3: TGTGCCAGCAGCCTTAGACAGGGGGTAAGGGATGGCTACACCTTC.

The rearrangement uses TRBV5-1 and TRBJ1-4; 9 nucleotides agree with TRBD1. With V trimmed by 5 bases and J by 8 bases, 4 bases remained unmatched. The CDR3 is 13 amino acids. The germline gives CDR1 SGHRS, CDR2 YFSETQ. In nucleotides, the CDR3 is TGCGCCAGCAGTTGGACAGGGGAGGAAAAACTGTTTTTT. Residues: CASSWTGEEKLFF. The whole variable domain, remainder taken from reference TRBV5-1 and TRBJ1-4, is KAGVTQTPRYLIKTRGQQVTLSCSPISGHRSVSWYQQTPGQGLQFLFEYFSETQRNKGNFPGRFSGRQFSNSRSEMNVSTLELGDSALYLCASSWTGEEKLFFGSGTQLSVL.

The V gene is TRBV3-1 (or the pseudogene TRBV3-2), the J gene TRBJ2-2; 8 bases match TRBD2. CDR3 length: 14 residues. Germline-derived CDR1 and CDR2 are LGHDT and YNNKEL (reference sequence). V shed 2 bases and J 5 bases; nucleotides not matched to a gene: 1. CDR3 nucleotides: TGTGCCAGCAGCCAACGGGAGGGTACCGGGGAGCTGTTTTTT. This sequence encodes CASSQREGTGELFF.

The genes are TRBV25-1 and TRBJ1-4; perhaps TRBD1 as D (5 bases). This CDR3 has 16 amino acids. V lost 1 base to trimming and J lost 6 bases, with 15 bases between them. CDR1 and CDR2 (germline): MGHDK, SYGVNS. The CDR3 protein is CASSESDWGLHEKLFF. The DNA of the CDR3 is TGTGCCAGCAGTGAATCGGATTGGGGACTCCATGAAAAACTGTTTTTT.

The rearrangement joins TRBV3-1 (or the pseudogene TRBV3-2) to TRBJ1-6; no clear D. Germline V gives CDR1 LGHDT, CDR2 YNNKEL (reference sequence). The CDR3 sequence is 16 residues long. The ends were cut back, 0 bases at V and 5 bases at J, with 11 bases in the middle. This chain's CDR3 is CASSQEASDNNSPLHF. Here the CDR3 DNA reads TGTGCCAGCAGCCAAGAAGCGTCAGATAATAATTCACCCCTCCACTTT.

As DNA, the CDR3 is TGTGCCAGCAGTTACGGACAGGGGGATCAGCCCCAGCATTTT. It specifies CASSYGQGDQPQHF. The chain combines TRBV6-5 with TRBJ1-5; TRBD1 matches at 10 bases. CDR3 length: 14 amino acids. Trimming took 2 bases from V and 5 from J; bases not matched to a gene: 0. Germline loops: CDR1 MNHEY, CDR2 SVGAGI.